The 29 T cell receptor beta chains below come from one sample, sequenced in a study of T cell responses to AZD1222 COVID-19 vaccine. Measured with immunoSEQ multiplex PCR; TCRdb has only the in-frame clones, and not every one. The sample carries roughly 120,000 clones, less than 90% recorded once. This specimen was peripheral blood, taken on day 0 of AZD1222 vaccination. Every receptor here comes from an adult in good health.

The J gene is TRBJ1-2, the V gene TRBV5-4; 10 nucleotides agree with TRBD1. The V gene end was trimmed by 1 base and the J gene end by 4 bases; junction bases not matched to a gene: 7. Germline CDR1 SGHNT, CDR2 YYREEE (reference sequence). The CDR3 is 16 amino acids. The CDR3 is CASSLRWDRGRYGYTF. The CDR3 DNA sequence: TGTGCCAGCAGCTTGCGGTGGGACAGGGGACGCTATGGCTACACCTTC.

The rearrangement uses TRBV24-1 and TRBJ1-6; D may be TRBD1 (5 bases). The germline V gene encodes CDR1 KGHDR and CDR2 SFDVKD. The CDR3 spans 16 residues. V lost 2 bases to trimming and J lost 10 bases, with 17 bases between them. The CDR3 sequence: CATSDSAGGFESPLHF. DNA for the CDR3: TGTGCCACCAGTGATTCCGCCGGGGGTTTTGAATCACCCCTCCACTTT.

This chain links TRBV4-1 with TRBJ1-5, with TRBD1 identical over 8 bases. CDR3 length: 17 amino acids. Germline-derived CDR1 and CDR2 are MGHRA and YSYEKL. V lost 5 bases, J lost 7 bases, and 16 bases stayed unmatched. CDR3 amino acids: CASSNHPAGQVGQPQHF. The CDR3 DNA reads as TGCGCCAGCAGCAACCACCCCGCGGGACAGGTCGGGCAGCCCCAGCATTTT.

V usage is TRBV19 and J usage is TRBJ2-1; TRBD2 agrees at 7 bases. This CDR3 is built from 16 residues. V gave up 1 base and J gave up 0 bases; unmatched junction bases: 3. The germline V gene has CDR1 LNHDA and CDR2 SQIVND (reference sequence). As DNA, the CDR3 is TGTGCCAGTAGTATAGGGGGGGGACGCTCCTACAATGAGCAGTTCTTC. This translates into CASSIGGGRSYNEQFF.

V gene TRBV11-2 combines with J gene TRBJ1-3; no definite D call. The V and J ends lost 6 bases and 2 bases respectively, with 11 bases between them. CDR1 is SGHAT and CDR2 is FQNNGV in the germline V gene. This CDR3 spans 14 amino acids. CDR3 amino acids: CASRSRGPGNTIYF. CDR3 nucleotide sequence: TGTGCCAGCAGATCGCGGGGTCCTGGAAACACCATATATTTT.

This clone was found once. The V call is TRBV6-5, the J call TRBJ2-3; 10 nucleotides agree with TRBD2. Germline V gene data show CDR1 as MNHEY and CDR2 as SVGAGI. Trimming cost V 6 bases and J 0 bases; bases outside gene matches: 3. This CDR3 is built from 15 residues. CDR3 sequence (DNA): TGTGCCAGCAGAACTAGCGGGATTAGCACAGATACGCAGTATTTT. Translation gives CASRTSGISTDTQYF.

V is TRBV2 and J is TRBJ2-5; unclear D gene. CDR3 length: 13 residues. Trimming removed 7 bases at V and 5 bases at J, with 14 bases between. Germline V gene sequence: CDR1 SNHLY, CDR2 FYNNEI. The CDR3 region has the DNA TGTGCCAGCATGCCAGGTAGTCTGGAGACCCAGTACTTC. The encoded protein is CASMPGSLETQYF.

This sequence joins TRBV7-2 and TRBJ2-1; TRBD2 matches 7 bases. Germline loops: CDR1 SGHTA, CDR2 FQGNSA. The J segment lost 7 bases and the V segment lost 6 bases, leaving 6 bases of the junction unmatched. The CDR3 is 13 amino acids. Here the CDR3 reads CASRQTGRNEQFF. In nucleotides, the CDR3 is TGTGCCAGCAGACAGACCGGGAGGAATGAGCAGTTCTTC.

The V and J genes are TRBV7-4 and TRBJ1-2; TRBD1 is a possible D gene (6 bases). Germline CDR1 is SGHVT and CDR2 is SQSDAQ. CDR3 length: 18 amino acids. Trimming removed 2 bases from V and 8 bases from J, with 27 bases in between. CDR3 sequence: CASSLRGGQRRIEEGYTF. As DNA, the CDR3 is TGTGCCAGCAGCTTAAGAGGGGGGCAAAGGAGGATCGAGGAGGGCTACACCTTC.

This clone was seen just once. J is TRBJ2-1 and V is TRBV7-2, with 10 positions matching TRBD2. Germline CDR1 reads SGHTA; CDR2 reads FQGNSA. This CDR3 is built from 19 residues. J lost 0 bases, V lost 5 bases, and 13 bases had no gene match. In DNA, the CDR3 is TGTGCCAGCAGCCTTTACCCAGGACTAGCGGAAAGCTCCTACAATGAGCAGTTCTTC. It yields the protein CASSLYPGLAESSYNEQFF.

The chain recombines TRBV21-1 with TRBJ1-5; the D call of TRBD1 is as the table states it, not checked on the DNA. TRBV21-1 is deemed a pseudogene. This CDR3 contains 18 residues. The CDR3 here is CASSNGGTGGAGNQPQHF. The DNA of the CDR3 is TGTGCCAGCAGCAATGGGGGGACAGGGGGCGCCGGCAATCAGCCCCAGCATTTT.

V usage is TRBV15 and J usage is TRBJ1-4; TRBD1 is a possible D gene (5 bases). The CDR3 runs 15 residues. Per germline, CDR1 LNHNV and CDR2 YYDKDF (reference sequence). V was shortened by 1 base and J by 4 bases, with 10 bases between the two germline ends. The CDR3 DNA reads as TGTGCCACCAGCAGAGTAACAGGTAGTAATGAAAAACTGTTTTTT. The encoded protein is CATSRVTGSNEKLFF.

The genes are TRBV1 and TRBJ1-1; TRBD1 reflects the table's D call only, with no check against the DNA. TRBV1 is a listed pseudogene. There are 16 residues in the CDR3. CDR3 protein: CTSSHPLGQGETEAFF. The CDR3, as DNA: TGCACCAGCAGCCACCCCTTGGGACAGGGAGAAACTGAAGCTTTCTTT.

V is TRBV5-6 and J is TRBJ2-7, with D uncertain. Germline V CDR1 and CDR2: SGHDT, YYEEEE. Deletions cut 5 bases from V and 3 bases from J, with 15 bases between. This CDR3 is 14 amino acids long. The CDR3 coding sequence is TGTGCCAGCAGTCCGATGACGGGCCTCTACGAGCAGTACTTC. Translation: CASSPMTGLYEQYF.

The chain employs TRBV7-9 and TRBJ2-7, with D tentatively TRBD1 (5 bases). Trimming left V 0 bases short and J 4 bases short, with 7 bases between. Germline V gene data show CDR1 as SEHNR and CDR2 as FQNEAQ (reference sequence). The CDR3 has 13 residues. DNA for the CDR3: TGTGCCAGCAGCTTAGCCCAGGGATACGAGCAGTACTTC. Translated: CASSLAQGYEQYF.

The chain joins TRBV11-2 to TRBJ1-2; 7 positions match TRBD1. There are 15 residues in the CDR3. The V and J ends lost 0 bases and 6 bases, in that order; junction bases with no gene match: 7. Germline V gives CDR1 SGHAT, CDR2 FQNNGV. CDR3 in amino acids: CASSLDGGRGDGYTF. CDR3 nucleotide sequence: TGTGCCAGCAGCTTAGATGGCGGCAGGGGGGATGGCTACACCTTC.

V and J are TRBV12-3 or TRBV12-4 and TRBJ2-5; D is unclear. The CDR3 extends over 13 amino acids. V was clipped by 1 base and J by 4 bases, with 7 bases between them. The CDR3 coding sequence is TGTGCCAGCAGTTTAGGTAGTATAGAGACCCAGTACTTC. Translation gives CASSLGSIETQYF.

The chain employs TRBV6-5 and TRBJ2-7; 7 bases map to TRBD1. Germline V lookup: CDR1 MNHEY, CDR2 SVGAGI. Trimming took 6 bases from V and 7 from J; bases not matched to a gene: 3. The length of the CDR3 is 11 residues. The CDR3 loop reads CASRQGWEQYF. DNA of the CDR3: TGTGCCAGCAGACAGGGGTGGGAGCAGTACTTC.

This clone was observed a handful of times. The V and J genes are TRBV30 and TRBJ1-1; no clear D. Germline CDR1 is GTSNPN and CDR2 is SVGIG (reference sequence). The CDR3 spans 11 residues. V lost 0 bases and J lost 5, with 4 bases in between. DNA for the CDR3: TGTGCCTGGAGTGTAGGGACTGAAGCTTTCTTT. This gives the protein CAWSVGTEAFF.

The chain recombines TRBV27 with TRBJ2-3; 7 nucleotides line up with TRBD2. The CDR3 extends over 16 amino acids. V was pared by 3 bases and J by 0 bases, with 6 bases of the junction left unmatched. Germline V gene lookup returns CDR1 MNHEY and CDR2 SMNVEV (reference sequence). CDR3 protein: CASSFRLARSTDTQYF. DNA for the CDR3: TGTGCCAGCAGTTTCCGACTAGCACGAAGCACAGATACGCAGTATTTT.

The CDR3 loop is CASSQGGTLYNEQFF. Written as DNA, the CDR3 is TGTGCCAGCAGCCAAGGTGGGACGCTCTACAATGAGCAGTTCTTC. The chain couples TRBV14 to TRBJ2-1; D is tentatively TRBD1 or TRBD2 (5 bases each). This CDR3 has 15 amino acids. With 1 base removed from V and 3 bases from J, the gap between germline ends came to 10 bases. Per germline, CDR1 SGHDN and CDR2 FVKESK. Variable domain in full (rest from reference TRBV14 and TRBJ2-1): EAGVTQFPSHSVIEKGQTVTLRCDPISGHDNLYWYRRVMGKEIKFLLHFVKESKQDESGMPNNRFLAERTGGTYSTLKVQPAELEDSGVYFCASSQGGTLYNEQFFGPGTRLTVL.

The rearrangement joins TRBV9 to TRBJ1-3, with D possibly TRBD1 on 6 matching bases. Trimming shortened V by 0 bases and J by 2 bases, and 15 bases separated the two germline ends. Germline V gene sequence: CDR1 SGDLS, CDR2 YYNGEE. The CDR3 extends over 17 amino acids. The CDR3 here is CASSVGQGRGTGNTIYF. CDR3 coding DNA: TGTGCCAGCAGCGTAGGCCAGGGCAGGGGAACTGGAAACACCATATATTTT.

The V gene is TRBV7-9, the J gene TRBJ2-3; a possible D gene is TRBD1 (6 bases). Germline CDR1 reads SEHNR; CDR2 reads FQNEAQ (reference sequence). The CDR3 has 17 amino acids. V gave up 4 bases and J gave up 10 bases, with 27 bases separating them. CDR3 protein: CASSSSPGAGDPGPQYF. As DNA, the CDR3 is TGTGCCAGCAGCTCATCCCCAGGGGCAGGGGACCCAGGTCCGCAGTATTTT.

The chain combines TRBV7-9 with TRBJ2-1, with D perhaps TRBD2 (5 bases). V was trimmed by 5 bases and J by 4 bases, leaving 15 bases between them. Germline V CDR1 and CDR2: SEHNR, FQNEAQ (reference sequence). CDR3 length equals 15 residues. DNA of the CDR3: TGTGCCAGCAGCCCCGCTACGGGAAAATACAATGAGCAGTTCTTC. Its protein is CASSPATGKYNEQFF.

In DNA form, the CDR3 reads TGTGCCATCAGTGAGGGGCCCAGGACACCAAATTCACCCCTCCACTTT. Amino acid sequence: CAISEGPRTPNSPLHF. V and J are TRBV10-3 and TRBJ1-6; TRBD1 is a possible D gene (5 bases). V lost 2 bases, J lost 7 bases, and 15 bases lay in between. Per germline, CDR1 ENHRY and CDR2 SYGVKD. The CDR3 has 16 residues.

The rearrangement links TRBV15 to TRBJ2-5; 10 bases map to TRBD2. This CDR3 has 15 amino acids. CDR1 and CDR2 (germline): LNHNV, YYDKDF (reference sequence). The junction had 6 bases not matched to a gene; V was cut back by 7 bases and J by 1 base. The CDR3 region has the DNA TGTGCCACCATCCCCAGCGGGAGGGCCCAAGAGACCCAGTACTTC. Its translation: CATIPSGRAQETQYF. The full variable domain, with the rest looked up from reference TRBV15 and TRBJ2-5, is DAMVIQNPRYQVTQFGKPVTLSCSQTLNHNVMYWYQQKSSQAPKLLFHYYDKDFNNEADTPDNFQSRRPNTSFCFLDIRSPGLGDTAMYLCATIPSGRAQETQYFGPGTRLLVL.

The CDR3 region has the DNA TGCAGCGCCAGGGGAACCGGGGAGCTGTTTTTT. Its translation is CSARGTGELFF. The chain uses TRBV29-1 and TRBJ2-2, with D perhaps TRBD1 (6 bases). The CDR3 totals 11 residues. Germline V gene sequence: CDR1 SQVTM, CDR2 ANQGSEA. V was clipped by 7 bases and J by 5 bases, with 8 bases between them.

V usage is TRBV6-5 and J usage is TRBJ1-5; D is perhaps TRBD1 (5 bases). Per the germline V gene, CDR1 is MNHEY and CDR2 is SVGAGI. The CDR3 has 14 amino acids. Trimming took 6 bases from V and 6 from J, leaving 15 bases between them. Here the CDR3 DNA reads TGTGCCAGCAGCCACGGGACTGGAAGTCAGCCCCAGCATTTT. This sequence encodes CASSHGTGSQPQHF.

The chain combines TRBV13 with TRBJ2-7; 8 positions match TRBD2. This CDR3 region has 15 residues. With V trimmed by 0 bases and J by 0 bases, 1 base remained unmatched. The germline V gene has CDR1 PRHDT and CDR2 FYEKMQ (reference sequence). CDR3 coding DNA: TGTGCCAGCAGCTTAGGGGGGACTAGCTCCTACGAGCAGTACTTC. It yields the protein CASSLGGTSSYEQYF. The full variable domain, in which reference TRBV13 and TRBJ2-7 provide the parts outside the CDR3, is AAGVIQSPRHLIKEKRETATLKCYPIPRHDTVYWYQQGPGQDPQFLISFYEKMQSDKGSIPDRFSAQQFSDYHSELNMSSLELGDSALYFCASSLGGTSSYEQYFGPGTRLTVT.